This is a list of T cell receptor beta chains from one sample in a study of cytomegalovirus exposure and HLA in healthy donors. Sequenced by immunoSEQ multiplex PCR; TCRdb stores in-frame clones only, minus some. This sample carries approximately 210,000 clones, about 85% of them seen once, and the ten largest clones take around 0.4%. Source material: PBMCs. The receptors originated from a male donor in good health and CMV-seropositive. CDR3s include the opening cysteine and the closing phenylalanine or tryptophan. D genes are given only for firm matches. Part of the rows lack a size; the others show once, few, many or a class for expanded clones.

cdr3_length clone_size j_call v_call d_call cdr3_nt cdr3_aa
15 - TRBJ2-3 TRBV5-1 - TGCGCCAGCAGTTCCCTAGTGGCTAGCACAGATACGCAGTATTTT CASSSLVASTDTQYF
15 - TRBJ2-7 TRBV7-9 - TGTGCCAGCAGCCCGAGGGCAGGGGACTCCTACGAGCAGTACTTC CASSPRAGDSYEQYF
16 - TRBJ2-1 TRBV9 TRBD2 TGTGCCAGCAGCGTAGCTGGCGGGGGCTCCTACAATGAGCAGTTCTTC CASSVAGGGSYNEQFF
15 - TRBJ2-7 TRBV7-9 - TGTGCCAGCAGCTTCGAGCAGGCCAGCTCCTACGAGCAGTACTTC CASSFEQASSYEQYF
13 - TRBJ2-7 TRBV19 TRBD2 TGTGCCAGTAGCGCCTGGGCGGGGGACGAGCAGTACTTC CASSAWAGDEQYF
14 - TRBJ2-2 TRBV11-2 - TGTGCCAGCAGATACCCCGGGACTACCGGGGAGCTGTTTTTT CASRYPGTTGELFF
14 few TRBJ2-3 TRBV5-1 TRBD2 TGCGCCAGCAGCCCTGTAGCGGGGAGAGATACGCAGTATTTT CASSPVAGRDTQYF
14 - TRBJ1-5 TRBV27 TRBD1 TGTGCCAGCAGCCTGGACAGGGCCGATCAGCCCCAGCATTTT CASSLDRADQPQHF
16 once TRBJ2-1 TRBV4-3 - TGCGCCAGCAGCCAAGACAGTATCAGCTCCTACAATGAGCAGTTCTTC CASSQDSISSYNEQFF
14 - TRBJ1-4 TRBV11-2 - TGTGCCAGCGGAGAGGGGGTAGTAAATGAAAAACTGTTTTTT CASGEGVVNEKLFF
16 - TRBJ2-2 TRBV30 - TGTGCCTGGAGTGTACTTGCAACTAGCAAGGCCGGGGAGCTGTTTTTT CAWSVLATSKAGELFF
14 - TRBJ2-5 TRBV15 - TGTGCCACCAGCAGAGAGGGTAGCGCTGAGACCCAGTACTTC CATSREGSAETQYF
11 - TRBJ2-1 TRBV6-1 - TGTGCCAGCAGCCTTCTCGATGAGCAGTTCTTC CASSLLDEQFF
14 - TRBJ2-5 TRBV28 - TGTGCCAGCTCCCAGGGCAAAACGGTAGAGACCCAGTACTTC CASSQGKTVETQYF
15 few TRBJ2-5 TRBV5-5 TRBD2 TGTGCCAGCAGCTTGACTAGCGGGGGTAAAGAGACCCAGTACTTC CASSLTSGGKETQYF
17 - TRBJ2-7 TRBV6-1 TRBD2 TGTGCCAGCAGTGAAATCCCTAGCGGGATTTACTCCTACGAGCAGTACTTC CASSEIPSGIYSYEQYF
14 - TRBJ1-1 TRBV28 - TGTGCCAGCAGCGCAGGGGATTTGGTCACTGAAGCTTTCTTT CASSAGDLVTEAFF
12 once TRBJ1-2 TRBV27 - TGTGCCAGCAGTTTTGGAGGGTATGGCTACACCTTC CASSFGGYGYTF
13 once TRBJ1-4 TRBV7-2 - TGTGCCAGCAGCCCCGGGGTTAATGAAAAACTGTTTTTT CASSPGVNEKLFF
16 - TRBJ2-5 TRBV5-4 TRBD2 TGTGCCAGCAGCTCGCGAAGCGGGAGCTCCCAAGAGACCCAGTACTTC CASSSRSGSSQETQYF
15 - TRBJ1-1 TRBV7-3 - TGTGCCAGCAGCTTAGCCCCCGCGGGTGACACTGAAGCTTTCTTT CASSLAPAGDTEAFF
13 - TRBJ1-1 TRBV9 - TGTGCCAGCAGCGGCCCACGGTACACTGAAGCTTTCTTT CASSGPRYTEAFF
13 few TRBJ2-7 TRBV11-2 - TGTGCCAGCAGCCTAGAACAGGGAACGCGCCAGTACTTC CASSLEQGTRQYF
16 once TRBJ1-4 TRBV5-1 - TGCGCCAGCAGCTTCAGGGTTGTAGGGACTAATGAAAAACTGTTTTTT CASSFRVVGTNEKLFF
14 - TRBJ1-1 TRBV5-5 - TGTGCCAGCAGCTTGGATCCACAGAACACTGAAGCTTTCTTT CASSLDPQNTEAFF
13 - TRBJ2-7 TRBV29-1 TRBD1 TGCAGCGTTGAATCGGGACAGGGATACGAGCAGTACTTC CSVESGQGYEQYF